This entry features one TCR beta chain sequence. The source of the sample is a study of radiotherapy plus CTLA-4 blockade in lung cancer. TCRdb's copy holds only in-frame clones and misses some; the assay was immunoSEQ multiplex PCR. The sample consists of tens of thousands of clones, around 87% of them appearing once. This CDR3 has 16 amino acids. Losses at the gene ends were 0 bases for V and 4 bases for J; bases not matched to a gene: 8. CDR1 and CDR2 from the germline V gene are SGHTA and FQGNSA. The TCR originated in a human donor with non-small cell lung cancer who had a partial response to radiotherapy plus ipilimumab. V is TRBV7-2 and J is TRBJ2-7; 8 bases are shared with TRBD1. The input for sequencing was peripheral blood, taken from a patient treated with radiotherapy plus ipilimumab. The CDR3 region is CASSLAGPGGQYEQYF. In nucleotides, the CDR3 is TGTGCCAGCAGCTTAGCTGGGCCAGGGGGCCAGTACGAGCAGTACTTC.